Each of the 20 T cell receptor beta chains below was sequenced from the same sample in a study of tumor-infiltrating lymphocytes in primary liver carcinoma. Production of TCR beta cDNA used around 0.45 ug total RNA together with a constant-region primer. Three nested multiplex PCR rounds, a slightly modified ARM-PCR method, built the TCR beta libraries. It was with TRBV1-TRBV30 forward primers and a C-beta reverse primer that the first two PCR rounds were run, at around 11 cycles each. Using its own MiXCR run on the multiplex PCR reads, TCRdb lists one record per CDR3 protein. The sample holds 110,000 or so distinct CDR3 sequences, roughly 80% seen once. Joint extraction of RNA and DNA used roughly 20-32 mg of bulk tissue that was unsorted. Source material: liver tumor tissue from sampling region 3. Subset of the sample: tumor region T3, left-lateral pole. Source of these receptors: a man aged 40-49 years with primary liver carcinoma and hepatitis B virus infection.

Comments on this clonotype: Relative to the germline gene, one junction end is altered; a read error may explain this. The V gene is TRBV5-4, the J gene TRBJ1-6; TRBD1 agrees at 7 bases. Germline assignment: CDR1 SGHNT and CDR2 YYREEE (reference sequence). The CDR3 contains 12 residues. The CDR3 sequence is CASTVQGSPFHF. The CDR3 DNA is TGTGCCAGCACCGTACAGGGGTCACCCTTCCACTTT. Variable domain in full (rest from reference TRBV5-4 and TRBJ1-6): ETGVTQSPTHLIKTRGQQVTLRCSSQSGHNTVSWYQQALGQGPQFIFQYYREEENGRGNFPPRFSGLQFPNYSSELNVNALELDDSALYLCASTVQGSPFHFGNGTRLTVT.

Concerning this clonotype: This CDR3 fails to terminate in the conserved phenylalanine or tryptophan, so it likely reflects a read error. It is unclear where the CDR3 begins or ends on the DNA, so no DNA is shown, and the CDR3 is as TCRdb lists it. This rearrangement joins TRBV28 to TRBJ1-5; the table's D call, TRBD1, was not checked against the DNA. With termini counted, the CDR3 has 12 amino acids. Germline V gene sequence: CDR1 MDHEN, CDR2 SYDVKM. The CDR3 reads CASNIRGQLQRY.

CDR3 amino acids: CASMGRFPSGSNVLTF. Here the CDR3 DNA reads TGTGCCAGCATGGGCAGGTTTCCTTCAGGGTCCAACGTCCTGACTTTC. The chain carries TRBV6-2 or TRBV6-3 and TRBJ2-6, with D possibly matching TRBD1 (5 bases). V lost 7 bases, J lost 8 bases, and 21 bases lay in between. Germline lookup yields CDR1 MNHEY and CDR2 SVGEGT. The CDR3 runs 16 residues.

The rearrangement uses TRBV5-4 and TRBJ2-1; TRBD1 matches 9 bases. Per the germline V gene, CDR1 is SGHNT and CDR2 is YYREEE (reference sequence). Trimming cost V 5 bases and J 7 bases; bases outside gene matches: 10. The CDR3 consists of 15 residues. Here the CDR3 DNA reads TGTGCCAGCAGTCTTGGGACAGGGTGGGATAATGAGCAGTTCTTC. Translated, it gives CASSLGTGWDNEQFF.

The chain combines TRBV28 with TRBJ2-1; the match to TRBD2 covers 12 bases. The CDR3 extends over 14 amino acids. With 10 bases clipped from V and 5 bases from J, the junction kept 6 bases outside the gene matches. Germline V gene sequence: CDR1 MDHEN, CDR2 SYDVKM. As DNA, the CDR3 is TGTGCCAATGGGACTAGCGGGCCTAACAATGAGCAGTTCTTC. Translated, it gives CANGTSGPNNEQFF. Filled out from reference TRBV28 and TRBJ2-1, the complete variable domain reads DVKVTQSSRYLVKRTGEKVFLECVQDMDHENMFWYRQDPGLGLRLIYFSYDVKMKEKGDIPEGYSVSREKKERFSLILESASTNQTSMYLCANGTSGPNNEQFFGPGTRLTVL.

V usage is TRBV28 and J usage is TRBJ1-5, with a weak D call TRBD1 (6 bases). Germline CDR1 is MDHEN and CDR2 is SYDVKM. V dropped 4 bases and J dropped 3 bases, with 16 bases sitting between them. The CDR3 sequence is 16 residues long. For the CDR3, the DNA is TGTGCCAGCAGTTCAGGCGTAGGGGGATTCAATCAGCCCCAGCATTTT. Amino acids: CASSSGVGGFNQPQHF.

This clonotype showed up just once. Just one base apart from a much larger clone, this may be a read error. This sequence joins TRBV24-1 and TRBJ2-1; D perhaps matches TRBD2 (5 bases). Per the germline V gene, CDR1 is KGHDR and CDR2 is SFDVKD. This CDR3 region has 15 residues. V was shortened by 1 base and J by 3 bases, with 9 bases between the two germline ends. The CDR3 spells CATSDLAEFYNEQFF. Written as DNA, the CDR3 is TGTGCCACCAGTGATTTAGCGGAGTTCTACAATGAGCAGTTCTTC.

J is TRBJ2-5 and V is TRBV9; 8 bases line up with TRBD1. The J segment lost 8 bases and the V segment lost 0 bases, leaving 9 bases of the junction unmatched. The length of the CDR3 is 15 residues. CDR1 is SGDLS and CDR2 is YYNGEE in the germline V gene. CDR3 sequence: CASSVGAGGGDTQYF. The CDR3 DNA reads TGTGCCAGCAGCGTAGGGGCAGGGGGCGGAGATACCCAGTACTTC.

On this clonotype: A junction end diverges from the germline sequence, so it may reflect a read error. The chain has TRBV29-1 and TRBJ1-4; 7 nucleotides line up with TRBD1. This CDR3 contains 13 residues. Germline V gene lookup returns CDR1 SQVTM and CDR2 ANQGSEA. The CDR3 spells CSVSVQGGERLFF. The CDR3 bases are TGCAGCGTCAGCGTCCAGGGGGGAGAAAGACTGTTTTTT. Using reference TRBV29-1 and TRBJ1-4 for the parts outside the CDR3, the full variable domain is SAVISQKPSRDICQRGTSLTIQCQVDSQVTMMFWYRQQPGQSLTLIATANQGSEATYESGFVIDKFPISRPNLTFSTLTVSNMSPEDSSIYLCSVSVQGGERLFFGSGTQLSVL.

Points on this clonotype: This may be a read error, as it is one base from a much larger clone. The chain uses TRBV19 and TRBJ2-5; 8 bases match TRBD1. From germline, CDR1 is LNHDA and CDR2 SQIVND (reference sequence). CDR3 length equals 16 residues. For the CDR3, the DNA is TGTCCCAGTAGTACTTCCGGGACAGGCTGGGTAGAGACCCAGTACTTC. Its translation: CPSSTSGTGWVETQYF.

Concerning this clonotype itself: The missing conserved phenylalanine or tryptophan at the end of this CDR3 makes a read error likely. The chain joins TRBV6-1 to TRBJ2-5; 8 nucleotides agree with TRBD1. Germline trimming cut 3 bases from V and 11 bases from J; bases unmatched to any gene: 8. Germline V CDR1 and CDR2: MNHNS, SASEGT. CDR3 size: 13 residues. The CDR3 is CASSDQGAVTQYI. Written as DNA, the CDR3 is TGTGCCAGCAGTGACCAGGGGGCGGTGACACAGTACATC.

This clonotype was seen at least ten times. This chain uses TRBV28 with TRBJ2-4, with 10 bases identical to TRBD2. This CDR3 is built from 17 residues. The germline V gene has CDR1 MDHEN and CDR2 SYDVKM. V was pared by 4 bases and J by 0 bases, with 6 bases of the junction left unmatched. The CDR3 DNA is TGTGCCAGCAGTTCCTGGACTAGCGGCCTAGCCAAAAACATTCAGTACTTC. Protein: CASSSWTSGLAKNIQYF.

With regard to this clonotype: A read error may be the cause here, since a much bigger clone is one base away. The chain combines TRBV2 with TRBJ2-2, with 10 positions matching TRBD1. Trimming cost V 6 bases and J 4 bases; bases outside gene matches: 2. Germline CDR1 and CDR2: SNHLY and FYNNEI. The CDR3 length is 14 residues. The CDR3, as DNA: TGTGCCAGCAGAGGGGACAGGGGCACCGGGGAGCTGTTTTTT. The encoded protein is CASRGDRGTGELFF.

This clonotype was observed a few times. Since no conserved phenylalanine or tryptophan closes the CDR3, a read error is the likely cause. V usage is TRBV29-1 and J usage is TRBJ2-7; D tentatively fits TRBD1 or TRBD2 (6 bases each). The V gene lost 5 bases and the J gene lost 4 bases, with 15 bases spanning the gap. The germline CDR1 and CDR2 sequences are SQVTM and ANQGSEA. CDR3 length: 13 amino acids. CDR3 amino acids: CSVHRQGGYEQYL. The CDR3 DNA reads TGCAGCGTTCATCGACAAGGGGGGTACGAGCAGTACCTC.

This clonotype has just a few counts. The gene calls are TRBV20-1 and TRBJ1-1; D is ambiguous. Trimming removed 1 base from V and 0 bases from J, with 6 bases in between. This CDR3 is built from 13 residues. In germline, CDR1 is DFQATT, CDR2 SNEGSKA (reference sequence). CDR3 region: CSARGFLNTEAFF. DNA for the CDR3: TGCAGTGCTAGAGGGTTCCTGAACACTGAAGCTTTCTTT.

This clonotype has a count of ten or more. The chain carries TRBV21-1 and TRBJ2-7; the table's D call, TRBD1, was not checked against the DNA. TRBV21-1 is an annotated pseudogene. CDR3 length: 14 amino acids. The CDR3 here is CASSSDRPTYEQYF. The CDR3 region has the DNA TGTGCCAGCAGCTCGGACAGACCCACCTACGAGCAGTACTTC.

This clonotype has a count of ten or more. The DNA for the CDR3 is TGCAGCGCAAACTTTGGTACCTACGAGCAGTACTTC. The encoded protein is CSANFGTYEQYF. The V gene is TRBV29-1, the J gene TRBJ2-7; D unresolved. Trimming shortened V by 7 bases and J by 2 bases, and 12 bases separated the two germline ends. Germline V CDR1 and CDR2: SQVTM, ANQGSEA. The length of the CDR3 is 12 residues.

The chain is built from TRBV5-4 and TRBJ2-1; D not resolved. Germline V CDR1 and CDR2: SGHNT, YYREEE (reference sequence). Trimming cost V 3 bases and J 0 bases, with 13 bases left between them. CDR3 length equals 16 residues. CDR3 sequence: CASSSNAANSYNEQFF. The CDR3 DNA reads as TGTGCCAGCAGCTCCAATGCGGCTAACTCCTACAATGAGCAGTTCTTC.

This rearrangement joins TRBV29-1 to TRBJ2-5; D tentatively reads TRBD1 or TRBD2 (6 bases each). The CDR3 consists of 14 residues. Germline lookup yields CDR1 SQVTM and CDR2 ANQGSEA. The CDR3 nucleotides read TGCATCACGAAGGGGGGTAGCGGTGGAGAGACCCAGTACTTC. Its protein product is CITKGGSGGETQYF.

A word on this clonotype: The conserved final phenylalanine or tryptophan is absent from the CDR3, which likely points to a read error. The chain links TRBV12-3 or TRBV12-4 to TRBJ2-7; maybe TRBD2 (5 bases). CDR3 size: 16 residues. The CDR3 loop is CANSLVAGLGLYEQYL. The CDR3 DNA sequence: TGTGCCAACAGTCTAGTCGCGGGTCTCGGTCTCTACGAGCAGTACTTA.